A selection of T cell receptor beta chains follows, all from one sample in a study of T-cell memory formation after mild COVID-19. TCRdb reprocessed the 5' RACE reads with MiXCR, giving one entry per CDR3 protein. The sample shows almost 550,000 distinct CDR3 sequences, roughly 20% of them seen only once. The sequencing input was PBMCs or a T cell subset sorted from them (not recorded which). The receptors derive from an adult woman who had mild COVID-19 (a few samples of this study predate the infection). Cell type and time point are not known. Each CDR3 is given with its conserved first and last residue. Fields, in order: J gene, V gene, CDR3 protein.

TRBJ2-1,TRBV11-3,CASNSYGVSSYNEQFF
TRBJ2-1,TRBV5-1,CASSLGQGLQINEQFF
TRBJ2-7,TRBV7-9,CASSLGGYSYEQYF
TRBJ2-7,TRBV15,CATSRDRGGDEQYF
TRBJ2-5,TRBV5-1,CASSSGTAGRETQYF
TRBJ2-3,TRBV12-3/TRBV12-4,CASSLMTPNFRGTSTDTQYF
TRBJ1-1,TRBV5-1,CASSLGRYVTEAFF
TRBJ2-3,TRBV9,CASSVLAGVDTQYF
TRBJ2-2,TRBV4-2,CASSQDNSPGELFF
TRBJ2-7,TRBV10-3,CATGTSGLTPYEQYF
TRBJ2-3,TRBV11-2,CASSYVGDTQYF
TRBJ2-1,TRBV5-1,CASSLETGGEQFF
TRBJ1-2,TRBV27,CASSFTGGVSGYTF
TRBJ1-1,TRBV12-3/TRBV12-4,CASSQQGAVTEAFF
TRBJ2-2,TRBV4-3,CASSQERLAGGQLGELFF
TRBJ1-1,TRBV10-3,CAISESRRGNTEAFF
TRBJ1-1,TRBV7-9,CASSLETGGVSEAFF
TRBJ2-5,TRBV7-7,CASSSDRSSGETQYF
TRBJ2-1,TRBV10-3,CASRLAGGLNEQFF
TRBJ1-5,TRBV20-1,CSAPGTMNQPQHF
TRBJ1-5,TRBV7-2,CASSPDGRNNQPQHF
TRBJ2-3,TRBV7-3,CASSLKGSSSTDTQYF
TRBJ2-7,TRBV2,CASTEGRGGPYEQYF
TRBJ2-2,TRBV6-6,CASRSAGTGELFF
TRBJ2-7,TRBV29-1,CSVAPLGLAVPYEQYF
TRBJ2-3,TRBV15,CATSKKRLAGFTDTQYF
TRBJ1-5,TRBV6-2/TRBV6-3,CASSYSQGMGNQPQHF
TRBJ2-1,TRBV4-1,CASSQLVKGNEQFF
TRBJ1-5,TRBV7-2,CASSLVGTGAYSNQPQHF